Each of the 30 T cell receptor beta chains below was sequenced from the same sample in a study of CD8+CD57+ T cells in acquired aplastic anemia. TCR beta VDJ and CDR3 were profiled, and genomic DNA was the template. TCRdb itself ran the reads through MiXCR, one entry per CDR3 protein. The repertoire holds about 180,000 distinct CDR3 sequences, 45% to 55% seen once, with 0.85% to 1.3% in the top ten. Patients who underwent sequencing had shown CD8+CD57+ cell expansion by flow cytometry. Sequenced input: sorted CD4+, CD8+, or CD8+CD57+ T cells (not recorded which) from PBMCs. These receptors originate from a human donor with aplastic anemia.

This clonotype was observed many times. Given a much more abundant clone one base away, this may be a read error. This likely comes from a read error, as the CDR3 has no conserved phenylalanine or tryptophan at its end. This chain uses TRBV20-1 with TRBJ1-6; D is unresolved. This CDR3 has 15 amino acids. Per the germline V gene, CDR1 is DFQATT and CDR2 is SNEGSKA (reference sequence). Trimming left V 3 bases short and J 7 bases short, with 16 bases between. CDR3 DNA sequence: TGCAGTGCTAGTTCCGGGGTGGGAGGGAATTCACCCCTCCACGTT. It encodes CSASSGVGGNSPLHV.

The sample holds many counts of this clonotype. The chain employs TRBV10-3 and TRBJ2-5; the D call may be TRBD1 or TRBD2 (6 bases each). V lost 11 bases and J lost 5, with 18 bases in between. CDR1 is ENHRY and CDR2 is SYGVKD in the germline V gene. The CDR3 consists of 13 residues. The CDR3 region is CACSLGGSETQYF. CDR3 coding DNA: TGTGCCTGCTCGTTGGGGGGCTCGGAGACCCAGTACTTC.

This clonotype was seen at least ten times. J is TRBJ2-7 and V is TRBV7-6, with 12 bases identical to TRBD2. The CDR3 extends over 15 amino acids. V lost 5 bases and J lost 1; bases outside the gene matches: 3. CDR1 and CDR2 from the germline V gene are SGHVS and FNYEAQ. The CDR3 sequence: CASSKTSGRSYEQYF. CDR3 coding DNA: TGTGCCAGCAGCAAGACTAGCGGGAGATCCTACGAGCAGTACTTC.

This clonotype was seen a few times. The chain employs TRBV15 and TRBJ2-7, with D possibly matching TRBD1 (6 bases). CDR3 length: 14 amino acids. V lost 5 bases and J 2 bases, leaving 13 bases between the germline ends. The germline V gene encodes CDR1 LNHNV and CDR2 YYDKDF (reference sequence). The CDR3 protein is CATSLRTDTYEQYF. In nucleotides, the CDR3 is TGTGCCACCAGCTTACGGACAGACACCTACGAGCAGTACTTC.

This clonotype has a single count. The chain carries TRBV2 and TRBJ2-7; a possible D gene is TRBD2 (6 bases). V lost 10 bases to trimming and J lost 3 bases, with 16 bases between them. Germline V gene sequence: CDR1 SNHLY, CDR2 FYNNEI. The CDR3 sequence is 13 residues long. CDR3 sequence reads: CATEEGRGYEQYF. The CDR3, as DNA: TGTGCCACCGAGGAGGGGAGAGGCTACGAGCAGTACTTC.

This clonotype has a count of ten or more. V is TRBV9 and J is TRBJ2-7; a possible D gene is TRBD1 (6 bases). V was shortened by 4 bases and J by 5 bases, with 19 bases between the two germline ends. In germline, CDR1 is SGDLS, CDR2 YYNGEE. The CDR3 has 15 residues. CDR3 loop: CASSPRFLGGDEQYF. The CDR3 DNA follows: TGTGCCAGCAGCCCCCGATTTTTAGGGGGAGACGAGCAGTACTTC.

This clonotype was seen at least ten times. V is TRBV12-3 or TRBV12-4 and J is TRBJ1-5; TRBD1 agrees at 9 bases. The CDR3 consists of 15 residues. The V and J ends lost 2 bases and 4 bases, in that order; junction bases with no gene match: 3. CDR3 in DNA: TGTGCCAGCAGTTTACGGGACAGGGATAATCAGCCCCAGCATTTT. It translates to CASSLRDRDNQPQHF.

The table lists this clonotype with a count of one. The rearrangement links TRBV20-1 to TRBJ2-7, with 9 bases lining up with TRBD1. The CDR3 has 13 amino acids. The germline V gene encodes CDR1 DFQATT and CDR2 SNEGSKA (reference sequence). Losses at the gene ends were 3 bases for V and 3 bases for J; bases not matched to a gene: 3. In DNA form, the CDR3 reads TGCAGTGCTAGTGACAGGGGGGGCTACGAGCAGTACTTC. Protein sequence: CSASDRGGYEQYF.

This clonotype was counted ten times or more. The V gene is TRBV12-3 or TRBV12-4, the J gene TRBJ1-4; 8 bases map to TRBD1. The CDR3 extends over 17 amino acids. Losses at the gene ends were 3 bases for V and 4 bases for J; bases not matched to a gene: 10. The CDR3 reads CASSLARQGRDNEKLFF. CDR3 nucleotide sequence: TGTGCCAGCAGTTTGGCCCGACAGGGGCGGGATAATGAAAAACTGTTTTTT.

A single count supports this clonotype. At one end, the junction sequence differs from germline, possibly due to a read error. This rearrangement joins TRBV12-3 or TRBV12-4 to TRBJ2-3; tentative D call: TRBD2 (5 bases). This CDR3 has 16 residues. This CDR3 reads CASTFALKASTNTQYF. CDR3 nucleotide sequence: TGTGCCAGCACCTTTGCTTTAAAAGCTAGCACAAATACGCAGTATTTT.

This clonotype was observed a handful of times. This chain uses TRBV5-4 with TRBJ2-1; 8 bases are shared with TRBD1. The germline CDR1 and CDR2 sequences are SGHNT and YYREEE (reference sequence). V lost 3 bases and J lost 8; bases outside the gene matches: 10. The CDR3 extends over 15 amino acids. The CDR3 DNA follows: TGTGCCAGCAGCTCGGGACAGGCGGGTTGGGATGAGCAGTTCTTC. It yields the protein CASSSGQAGWDEQFF. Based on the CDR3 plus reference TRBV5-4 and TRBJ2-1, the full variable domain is ETGVTQSPTHLIKTRGQQVTLRCSSQSGHNTVSWYQQALGQGPQFIFQYYREEENGRGNFPPRFSGLQFPNYSSELNVNALELDDSALYLCASSSGQAGWDEQFFGPGTRLTVL.

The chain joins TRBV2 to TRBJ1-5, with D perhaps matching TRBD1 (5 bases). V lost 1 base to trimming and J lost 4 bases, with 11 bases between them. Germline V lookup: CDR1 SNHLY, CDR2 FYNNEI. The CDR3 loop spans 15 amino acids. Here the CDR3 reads CASSEGREENQPQHF. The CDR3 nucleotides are TGTGCCAGCAGTGAAGGCAGGGAAGAGAATCAGCCCCAGCATTTT.

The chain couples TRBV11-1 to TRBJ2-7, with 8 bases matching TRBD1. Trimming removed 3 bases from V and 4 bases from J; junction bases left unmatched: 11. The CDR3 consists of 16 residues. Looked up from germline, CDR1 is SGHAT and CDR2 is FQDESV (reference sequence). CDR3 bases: TGTGCCAGCAGCTTGGTGCCGACAGGGGTACCGTACGAGCAGTACTTC. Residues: CASSLVPTGVPYEQYF.

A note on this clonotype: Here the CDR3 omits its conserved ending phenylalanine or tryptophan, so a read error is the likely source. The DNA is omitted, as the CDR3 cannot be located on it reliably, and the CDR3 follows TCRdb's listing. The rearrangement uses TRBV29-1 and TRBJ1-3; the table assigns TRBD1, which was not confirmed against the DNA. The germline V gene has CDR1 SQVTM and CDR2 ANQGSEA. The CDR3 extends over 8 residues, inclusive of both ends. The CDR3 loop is CSLGQGTT.

In nucleotides, the CDR3 is TGCGCCAGCAGTGAGTCAGGGGACTATGAGCAGTTCTTC. It codes for CASSESGDYEQFF. The J gene is TRBJ2-1, the V gene TRBV10-1, with D tentatively TRBD2 (6 bases). Per germline, CDR1 WNHNN and CDR2 SYGVQD (reference sequence). This CDR3 has 13 residues. V was pared by 0 bases and J by 8 bases, with 8 bases between.

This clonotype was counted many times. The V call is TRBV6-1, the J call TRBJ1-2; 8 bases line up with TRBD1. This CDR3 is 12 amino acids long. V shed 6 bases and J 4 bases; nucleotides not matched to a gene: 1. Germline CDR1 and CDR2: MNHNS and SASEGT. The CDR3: CASRTGAYGYTF. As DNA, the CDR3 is TGTGCCAGCAGGACAGGGGCCTATGGCTACACCTTC.

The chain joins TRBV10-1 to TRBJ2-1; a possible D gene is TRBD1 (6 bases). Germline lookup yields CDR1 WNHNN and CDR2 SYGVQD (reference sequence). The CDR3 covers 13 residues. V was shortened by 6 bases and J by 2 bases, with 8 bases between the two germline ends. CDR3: CASSRTAYNEQFF. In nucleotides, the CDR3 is TGCGCCAGCAGCAGGACAGCCTACAATGAGCAGTTCTTC.

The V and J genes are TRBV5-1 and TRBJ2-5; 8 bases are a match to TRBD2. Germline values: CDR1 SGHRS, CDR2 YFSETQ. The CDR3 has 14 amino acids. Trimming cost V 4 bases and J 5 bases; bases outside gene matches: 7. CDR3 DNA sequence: TGCGCCAGCAGCGCGAGCGGGAGTCAGGAGACCCAGTACTTC. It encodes CASSASGSQETQYF. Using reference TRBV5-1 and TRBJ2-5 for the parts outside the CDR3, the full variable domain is KAGVTQTPRYLIKTRGQQVTLSCSPISGHRSVSWYQQTPGQGLQFLFEYFSETQRNKGNFPGRFSGRQFSNSRSEMNVSTLELGDSALYLCASSASGSQETQYFGPGTRLLVL.

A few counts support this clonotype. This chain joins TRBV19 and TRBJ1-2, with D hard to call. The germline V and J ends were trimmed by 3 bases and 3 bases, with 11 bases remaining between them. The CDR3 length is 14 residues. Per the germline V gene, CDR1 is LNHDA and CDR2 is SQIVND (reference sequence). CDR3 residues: CASSIWGTHYGYTF. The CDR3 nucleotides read TGTGCCAGTAGTATCTGGGGAACCCACTATGGCTACACCTTC.

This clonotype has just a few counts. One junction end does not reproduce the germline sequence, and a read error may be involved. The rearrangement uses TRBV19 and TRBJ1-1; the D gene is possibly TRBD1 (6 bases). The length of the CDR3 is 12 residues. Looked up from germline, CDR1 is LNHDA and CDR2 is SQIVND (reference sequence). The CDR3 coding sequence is TGTGCCAGTAGTATGTGGGGGGCTGAGGCTTTCTTT. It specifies CASSMWGAEAFF.

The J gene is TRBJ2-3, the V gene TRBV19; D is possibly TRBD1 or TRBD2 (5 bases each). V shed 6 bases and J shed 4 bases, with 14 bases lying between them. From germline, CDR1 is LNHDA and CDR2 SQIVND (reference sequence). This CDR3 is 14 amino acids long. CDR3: CASRREGIADTQYF. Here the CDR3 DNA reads TGTGCCAGTAGGCGTGAGGGGATTGCAGATACGCAGTATTTT.

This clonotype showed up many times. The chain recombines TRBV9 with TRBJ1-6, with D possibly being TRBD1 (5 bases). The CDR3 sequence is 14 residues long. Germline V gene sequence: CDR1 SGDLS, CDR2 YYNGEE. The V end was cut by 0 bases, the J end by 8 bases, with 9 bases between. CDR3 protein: CASSVDPGDSPLHF. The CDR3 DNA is TGTGCCAGCAGCGTAGACCCGGGGGATTCACCCCTCCACTTT. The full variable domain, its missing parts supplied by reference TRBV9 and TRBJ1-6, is DSGVTQTPKHLITATGQRVTLRCSPRSGDLSVYWYQQSLDQGLQFLIQYYNGEERAKGNILERFSAQQFPDLHSELNLSSLELGDSALYFCASSVDPGDSPLHFGNGTRLTVT.

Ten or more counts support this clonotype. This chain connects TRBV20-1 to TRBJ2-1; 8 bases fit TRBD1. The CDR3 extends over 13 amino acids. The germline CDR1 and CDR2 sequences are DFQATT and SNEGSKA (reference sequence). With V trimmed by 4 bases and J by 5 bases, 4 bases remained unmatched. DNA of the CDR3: TGCAGTGCTAATACAGGGGGGCACAATGAGCAGTTCTTC. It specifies CSANTGGHNEQFF.

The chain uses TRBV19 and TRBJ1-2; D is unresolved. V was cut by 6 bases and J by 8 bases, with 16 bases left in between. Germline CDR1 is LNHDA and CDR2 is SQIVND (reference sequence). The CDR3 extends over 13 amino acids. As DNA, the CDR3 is TGTGCCAGTAGGGTAAAGGAGGTAGAAGGCTACACCTTC. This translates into CASRVKEVEGYTF.

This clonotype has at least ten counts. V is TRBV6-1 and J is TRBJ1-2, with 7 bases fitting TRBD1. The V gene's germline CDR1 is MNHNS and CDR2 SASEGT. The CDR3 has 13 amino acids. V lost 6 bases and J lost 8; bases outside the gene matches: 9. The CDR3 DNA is TGTGCCAGCAGCCAAAAGACAGGGCGCGGCTACACCTTC. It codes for CASSQKTGRGYTF.

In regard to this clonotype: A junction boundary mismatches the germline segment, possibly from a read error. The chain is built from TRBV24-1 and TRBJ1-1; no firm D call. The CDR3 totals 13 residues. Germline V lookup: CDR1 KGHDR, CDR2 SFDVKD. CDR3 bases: TGTGCCACCAGTGGTTTGTGGAGGACGAGAGCTTTCTTT. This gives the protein CATSGLWRTRAFF.

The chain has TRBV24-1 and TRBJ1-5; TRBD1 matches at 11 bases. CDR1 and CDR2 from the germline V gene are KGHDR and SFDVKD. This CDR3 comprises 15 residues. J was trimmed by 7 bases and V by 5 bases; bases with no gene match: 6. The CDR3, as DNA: TGTGCCACCAGTGCTGGGGGACAGGGGGTACAGCCCCAGCATTTT. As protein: CATSAGGQGVQPQHF.

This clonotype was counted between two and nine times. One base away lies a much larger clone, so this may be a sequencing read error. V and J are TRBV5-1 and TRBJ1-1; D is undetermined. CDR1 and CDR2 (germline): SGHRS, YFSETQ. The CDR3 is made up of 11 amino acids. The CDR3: CASSLDTGAFF. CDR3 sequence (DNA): TGCGCCAGCAGCTTGGACACTGGAGCTTTCTTT.

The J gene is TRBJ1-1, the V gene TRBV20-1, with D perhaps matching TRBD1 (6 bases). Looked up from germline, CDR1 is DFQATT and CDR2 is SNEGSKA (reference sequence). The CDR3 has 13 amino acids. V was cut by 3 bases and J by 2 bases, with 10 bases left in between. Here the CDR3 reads CSARFRGNTEAFF. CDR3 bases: TGCAGTGCTAGGTTCAGGGGCAACACTGAAGCTTTCTTT.

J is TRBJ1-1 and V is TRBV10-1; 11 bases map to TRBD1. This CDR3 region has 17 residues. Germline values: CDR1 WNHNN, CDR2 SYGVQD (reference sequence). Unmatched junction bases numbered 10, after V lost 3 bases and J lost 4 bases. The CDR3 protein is CASSDHGQGAPGTEAFF. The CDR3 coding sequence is TGCGCCAGCAGTGACCATGGACAGGGGGCGCCCGGCACTGAAGCTTTCTTT.